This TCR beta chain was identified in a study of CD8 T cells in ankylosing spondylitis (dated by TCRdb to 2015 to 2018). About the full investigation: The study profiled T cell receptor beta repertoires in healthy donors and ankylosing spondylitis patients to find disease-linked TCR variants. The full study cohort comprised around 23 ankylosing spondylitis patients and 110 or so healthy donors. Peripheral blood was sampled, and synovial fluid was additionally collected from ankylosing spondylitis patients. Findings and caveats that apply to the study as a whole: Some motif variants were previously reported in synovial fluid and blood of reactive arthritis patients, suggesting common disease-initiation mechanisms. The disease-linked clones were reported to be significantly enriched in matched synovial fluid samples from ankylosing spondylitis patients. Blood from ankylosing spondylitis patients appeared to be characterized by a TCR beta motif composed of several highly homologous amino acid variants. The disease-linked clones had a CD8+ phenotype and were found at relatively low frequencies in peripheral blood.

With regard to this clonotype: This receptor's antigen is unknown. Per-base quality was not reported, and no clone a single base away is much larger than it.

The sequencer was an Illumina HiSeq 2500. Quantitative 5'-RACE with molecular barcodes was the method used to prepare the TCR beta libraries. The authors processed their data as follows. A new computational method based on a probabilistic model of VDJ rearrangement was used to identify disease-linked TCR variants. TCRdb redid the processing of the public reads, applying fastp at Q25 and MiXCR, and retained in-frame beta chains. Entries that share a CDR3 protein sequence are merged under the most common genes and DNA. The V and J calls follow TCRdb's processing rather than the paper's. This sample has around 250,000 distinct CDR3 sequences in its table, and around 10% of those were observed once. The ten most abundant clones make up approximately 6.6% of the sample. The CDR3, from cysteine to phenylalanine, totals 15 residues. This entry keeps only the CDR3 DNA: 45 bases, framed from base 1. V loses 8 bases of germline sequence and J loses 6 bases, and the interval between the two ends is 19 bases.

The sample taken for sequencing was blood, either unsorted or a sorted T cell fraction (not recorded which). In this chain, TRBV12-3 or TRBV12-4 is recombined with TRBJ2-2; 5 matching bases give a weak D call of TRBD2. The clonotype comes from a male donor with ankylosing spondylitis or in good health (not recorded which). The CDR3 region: CASAPTSSPAGELFF. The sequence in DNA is TGTGCCAGCGCGCCTACTAGTTCCCCAGCCGGGGAGCTGTTTTTT.